The T cell receptor beta chain described here comes from a study of CD8+ T cells in alopecia areata. Across the whole study: Treated patients took oral tofacitinib at 5 to 10 mg twice daily.

RNA was isolated and reverse transcribed to cDNA, the sequencing template. Some clones are missing from TCRdb's copy, which holds only in-frame ones; the method was immunoSEQ multiplex PCR. This table holds about 180,000 clones, more than 60% found once. V lost 5 bases to trimming and J lost 2 bases; unmatched junction nucleotides: 11. CDR1 and CDR2 from the germline V gene are SNHLY and FYNNEI. The CDR3 totals 18 residues. Punch biopsies of lesional scalp, plus peripheral blood, were taken from alopecia areata patients. This clone appeared a few times. Specimen: CD4+ T cells sorted from blood, collected at week 0. The clonotype comes from a human donor with alopecia areata. The rearrangement links TRBV2 to TRBJ2-3; 12 bases map to TRBD2. The CDR3 sequence is CASSPPMGLAGYTDTQYF. In nucleotides, the CDR3 is TGTGCCAGCAGTCCCCCGATGGGACTAGCGGGCTACACAGATACGCAGTATTTT.